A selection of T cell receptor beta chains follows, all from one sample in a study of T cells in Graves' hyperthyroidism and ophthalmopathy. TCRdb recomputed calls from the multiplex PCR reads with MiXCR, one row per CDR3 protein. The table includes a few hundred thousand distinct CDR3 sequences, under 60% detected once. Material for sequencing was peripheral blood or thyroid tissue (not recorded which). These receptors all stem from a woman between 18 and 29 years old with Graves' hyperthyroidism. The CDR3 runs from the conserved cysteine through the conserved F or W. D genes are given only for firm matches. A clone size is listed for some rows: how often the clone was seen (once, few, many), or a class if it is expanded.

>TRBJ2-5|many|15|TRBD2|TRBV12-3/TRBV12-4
TGTGCCAGCAGTTTAAGGGGACTAGATGGGGAGACCCAGTACTTC
CASSLRGLDGETQYF
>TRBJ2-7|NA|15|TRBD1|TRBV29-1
TGCAGCTTAGGACGGGTAGGGGGCGTAACCTACGAGCAGTACTTC
CSLGRVGGVTYEQYF
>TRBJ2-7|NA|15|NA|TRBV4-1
TGCGCCAGCAGCCAAGAAGTGGCGGGGGCAAGCGAGCAGTACTTC
CASSQEVAGASEQYF
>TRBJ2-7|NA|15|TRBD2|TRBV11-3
TGTGCCACCGCCGGGACTAGCGGGAGCAACTACGAGCAGTACTTC
CATAGTSGSNYEQYF
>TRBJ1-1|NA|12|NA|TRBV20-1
TGCAGTGCTAAACAGGGAGGGGATGAAGCTTTCTTT
CSAKQGGDEAFF
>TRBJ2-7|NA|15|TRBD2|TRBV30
TGTGCCTGGAGTGTTCGGGCGGGAGCCTTCTACGAGCAGTACTTC
CAWSVRAGAFYEQYF
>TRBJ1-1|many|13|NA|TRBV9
TGTGCCAGCAGCGTAGGGTATGGTTCTGAAGCTTTCTTT
CASSVGYGSEAFF
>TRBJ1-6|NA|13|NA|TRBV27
TGTGCCAGCAGGACAGGTTACCCTTCACCCCTCCACTTT
CASRTGYPSPLHF
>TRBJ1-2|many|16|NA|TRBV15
TGTGCCACCAGCAGAGGGGATCGTGCTGGGGGCGATGGCTACACCTTC
CATSRGDRAGGDGYTF
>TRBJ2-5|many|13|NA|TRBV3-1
TGTGCCAGCACCCATAGCGATCAAGAGACCCAGTACTTC
CASTHSDQETQYF
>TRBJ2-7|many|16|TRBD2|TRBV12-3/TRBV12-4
TGTGCCAGCAGCCAAGGAGTGGCTAGCGGGAGAGACGAGCAGTACTTC
CASSQGVASGRDEQYF
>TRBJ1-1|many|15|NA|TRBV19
TGTGCCAGTAGTATGGGCGTTCGGGGGTACACTGAAGCTTTCTTT
CASSMGVRGYTEAFF
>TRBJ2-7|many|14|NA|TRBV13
TGTGCCAGCAGCTTACGCGAGGCAACCTACGAGCAGTACTTC
CASSLREATYEQYF
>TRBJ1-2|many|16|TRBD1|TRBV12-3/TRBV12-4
TGTGCCAGCAGTTTAGCGTCAGGGGGGACTAACTATGGCTACACCTTC
CASSLASGGTNYGYTF
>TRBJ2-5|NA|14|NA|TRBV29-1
TGCAGCAGTTATCGGCTCGGACGACAAGCGACCCAGTACTTC
CSSYRLGRQATQYF
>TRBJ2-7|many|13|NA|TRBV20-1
TGCAGTGCTAGTACCGGGACAAAATACGAGCAGTACTTC
CSASTGTKYEQYF
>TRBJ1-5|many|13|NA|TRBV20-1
TGCAGTGCTAGTGTAAGGGGGGACCAGCCCCAGCATTTT
CSASVRGDQPQHF
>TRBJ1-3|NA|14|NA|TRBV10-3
TGTGCCATCAGTGAGGGACAGCAAAAGAACACCATATATTTT
CAISEGQQKNTIYF
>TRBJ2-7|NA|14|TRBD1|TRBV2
TGTGCCAGCAGTGGGACAGGGGGTTTCTACGAGCAGTACTTC
CASSGTGGFYEQYF
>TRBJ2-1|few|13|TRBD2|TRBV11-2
TGTGCCAGCGGTAAGGGCGGGAGAAACGAGCAGTTCTTC
CASGKGGRNEQFF
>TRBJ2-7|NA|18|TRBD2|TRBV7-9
TGTGCCAGCAGCAAAGGCCCGCACGGGACTAGCGGAAGCTACGAGCAGTACTTC
CASSKGPHGTSGSYEQYF
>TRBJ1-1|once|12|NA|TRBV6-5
TGTGTCAGCAGTTACACGGATACTGAAGCTTTCTTT
CVSSYTDTEAFF
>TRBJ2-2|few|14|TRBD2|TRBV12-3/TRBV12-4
TGTGCCACCACGACTAGCGGGTATACCGGGGAGCTGTTTTTT
CATTTSGYTGELFF
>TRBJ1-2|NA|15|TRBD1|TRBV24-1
TGTGCCACCAGTGATTTGGACAGGGCGGACTATGGCTACACCTTC
CATSDLDRADYGYTF
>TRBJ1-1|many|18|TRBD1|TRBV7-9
TGTGCCAGCAGCCGCTCATCCGGGACAGCGTTTGGGAACACTGAAGCTTTCTTT
CASSRSSGTAFGNTEAFF
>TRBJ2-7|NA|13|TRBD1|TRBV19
TGTGCCAGTAGTACCTCGGGACAGGGGGCCTCGGATTTC
CASSTSGQGASDF
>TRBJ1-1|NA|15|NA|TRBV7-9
TGTGCCAGCAGCTCGGGGGGCGGGAGTAGCACTGAAGCTTTCTTT
CASSSGGGSSTEAFF
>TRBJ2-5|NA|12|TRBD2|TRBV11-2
TGTGCCAGCAACCTAGCGGGAGGACCTGAGTACTTC
CASNLAGGPEYF
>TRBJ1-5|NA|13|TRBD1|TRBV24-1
TGTGCCACCAGTGGGGACAGGGGCCAGCCCCAGCATTTT
CATSGDRGQPQHF
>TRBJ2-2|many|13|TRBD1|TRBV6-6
TGTGCCAGCAGGAGGACAGGGTCCGGGGAGCTGTTTTTT
CASRRTGSGELFF
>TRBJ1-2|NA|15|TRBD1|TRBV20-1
TGCAGTGCTAGAGATCAGGGACCGACAGGGGGTGGCTACACCTTC
CSARDQGPTGGGYTF
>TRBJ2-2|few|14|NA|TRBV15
TGTGCCACCAGCAGAGCGGGAGTTACCGGGGAGCTGTTTTTT
CATSRAGVTGELFF
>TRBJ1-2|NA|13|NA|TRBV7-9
TGTGCCAGCAGTGAACACTTTAACTATGGCTACACCTTC
CASSEHFNYGYTF
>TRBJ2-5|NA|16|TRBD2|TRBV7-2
TGTGCCAGCAGCTTAGCCGGACTAGCGGAAGGGGAGACCCAGAACTTC
CASSLAGLAEGETQNF
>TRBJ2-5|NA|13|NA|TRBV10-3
TGTGCCATCAGTGGGGGGGACGGTGCGACCCAGTACTTC
CAISGGDGATQYF
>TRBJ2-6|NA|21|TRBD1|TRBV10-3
TGTGCCATCAGTGAGTCATTGAGACAGGGGCAACCTCTCCCTGGGGCCAACGTCCTGACTTTC
CAISESLRQGQPLPGANVLTF
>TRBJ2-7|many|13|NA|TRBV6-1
TGTGCCAGTCAGAGGGCGCGCTCCTACGAGCAGTACTTC
CASQRARSYEQYF
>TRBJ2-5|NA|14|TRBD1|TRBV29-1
TGCAGCTTGGCCAAGGGACAGGACGAAGAGACCCAGTACTTC
CSLAKGQDEETQYF
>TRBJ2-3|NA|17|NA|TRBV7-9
TGTGCCAGCAGCTTAGCGCATAATAGCCTTTCCCCAGATACGCAGTATTTT
CASSLAHNSLSPDTQYF
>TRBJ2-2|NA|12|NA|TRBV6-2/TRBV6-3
TGTGCCAGTAGTTACTCCTACGGGGAGCTGTTTTTT
CASSYSYGELFF
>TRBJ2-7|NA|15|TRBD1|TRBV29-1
TGCAGCGTTGAAGCCCCGGACAGGGGGTCTTACGAGCAGTACTTC
CSVEAPDRGSYEQYF
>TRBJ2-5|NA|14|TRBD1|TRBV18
TGTGCCAGCCATACCCGGGACAGGGAAGAGACCCAGTACTTC
CASHTRDREETQYF
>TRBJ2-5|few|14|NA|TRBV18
TGTGCCAGCTCATCCGGGACAACAGAAGAGACCCAGTACTTC
CASSSGTTEETQYF
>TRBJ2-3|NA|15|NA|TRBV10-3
TGTGCCACAAGGGCCGTACGGGGCGAGGGAAATACGCAGTATTTT
CATRAVRGEGNTQYF
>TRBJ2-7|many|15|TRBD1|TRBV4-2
TGTGCCAGCAGCCAAGCCATCGGACAGGGCTACGAGCAGTACTTC
CASSQAIGQGYEQYF
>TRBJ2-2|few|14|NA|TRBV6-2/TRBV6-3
TGTGCCAGCAGTTACGACAATTACGGCGGGGAGCTGTTTTTT
CASSYDNYGGELFF